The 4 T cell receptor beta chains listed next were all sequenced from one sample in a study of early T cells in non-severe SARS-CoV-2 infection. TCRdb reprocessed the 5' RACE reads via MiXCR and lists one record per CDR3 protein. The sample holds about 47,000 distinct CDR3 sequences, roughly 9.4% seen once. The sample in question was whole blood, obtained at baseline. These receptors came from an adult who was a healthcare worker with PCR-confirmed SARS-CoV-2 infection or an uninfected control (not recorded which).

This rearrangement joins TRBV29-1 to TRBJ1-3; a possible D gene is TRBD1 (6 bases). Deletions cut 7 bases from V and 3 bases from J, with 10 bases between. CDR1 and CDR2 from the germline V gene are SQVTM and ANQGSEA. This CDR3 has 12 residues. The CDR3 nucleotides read TGCAGCGCCAGGGGCAGTGGAAACACCATATATTTT. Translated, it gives CSARGSGNTIYF.

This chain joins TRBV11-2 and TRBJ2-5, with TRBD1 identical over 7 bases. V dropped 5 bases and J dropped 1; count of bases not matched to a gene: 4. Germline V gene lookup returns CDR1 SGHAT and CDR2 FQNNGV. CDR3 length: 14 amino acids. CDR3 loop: CASSRGQTQETQYF. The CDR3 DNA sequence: TGTGCCAGCAGCCGGGGACAGACCCAAGAGACCCAGTACTTC.

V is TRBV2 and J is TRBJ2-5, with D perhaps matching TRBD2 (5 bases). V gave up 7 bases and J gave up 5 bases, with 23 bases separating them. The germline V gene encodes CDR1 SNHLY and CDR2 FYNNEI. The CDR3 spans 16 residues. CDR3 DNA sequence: TGTGCCAGCACCAGAGGATCGGGATATAGTAGCGAGACCCAGTACTTC. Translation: CASTRGSGYSSETQYF.

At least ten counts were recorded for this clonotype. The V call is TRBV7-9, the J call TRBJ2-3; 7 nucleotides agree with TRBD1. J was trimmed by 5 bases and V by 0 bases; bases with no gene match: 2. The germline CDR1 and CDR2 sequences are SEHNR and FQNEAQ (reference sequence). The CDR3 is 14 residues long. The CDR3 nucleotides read TGTGCCAGCAGCTTAGCGAGGACAGGAGATACGCAGTATTTT. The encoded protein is CASSLARTGDTQYF. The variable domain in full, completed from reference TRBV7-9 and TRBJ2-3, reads DTGVSQNPRHKITKRGQNVTFRCDPISEHNRLYWYRQTLGQGPEFLTYFQNEAQLEKSRLLSDRFSAERPKGSFSTLEIQRTEQGDSAMYLCASSLARTGDTQYFGPGTRLTVL.